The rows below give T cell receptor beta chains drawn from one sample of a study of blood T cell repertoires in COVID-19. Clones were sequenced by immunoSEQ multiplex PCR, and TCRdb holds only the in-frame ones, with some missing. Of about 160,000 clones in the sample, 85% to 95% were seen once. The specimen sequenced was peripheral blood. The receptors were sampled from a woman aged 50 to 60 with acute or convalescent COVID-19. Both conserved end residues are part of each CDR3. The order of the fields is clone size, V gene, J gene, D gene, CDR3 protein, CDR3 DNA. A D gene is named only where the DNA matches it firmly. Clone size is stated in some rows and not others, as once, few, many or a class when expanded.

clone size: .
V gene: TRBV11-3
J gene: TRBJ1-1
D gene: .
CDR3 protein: CASSSGKNTEAFF
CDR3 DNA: TGTGCCAGCAGCTCAGGCAAGAACACTGAAGCTTTCTTT

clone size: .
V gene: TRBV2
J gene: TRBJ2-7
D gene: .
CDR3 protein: CASSPPAGALGEQYF
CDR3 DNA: TGTGCCAGCAGTCCCCCGGCAGGGGCCCTGGGCGAGCAGTACTTC

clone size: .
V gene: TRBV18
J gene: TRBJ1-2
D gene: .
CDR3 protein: CASSPQQGSGYTF
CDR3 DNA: TGTGCCAGCTCACCTCAACAGGGTTCCGGCTACACCTTC

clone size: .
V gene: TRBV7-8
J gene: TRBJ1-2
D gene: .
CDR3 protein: CASSLDSNYGYTF
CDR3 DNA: TGTGCCAGCAGCCTCGACAGTAACTATGGCTACACCTTC

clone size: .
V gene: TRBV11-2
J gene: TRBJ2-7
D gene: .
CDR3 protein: CASSLEVGYEQYF
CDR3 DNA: TGTGCCAGCAGCCTCGAGGTTGGCTACGAGCAGTACTTC

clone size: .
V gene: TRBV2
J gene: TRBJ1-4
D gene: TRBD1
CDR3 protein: CASSVGQGEKLFF
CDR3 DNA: TGTGCCAGCAGTGTGGGACAGGGAGAAAAACTGTTTTTT

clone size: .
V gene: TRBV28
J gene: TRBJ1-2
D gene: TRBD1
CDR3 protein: CASSLFGTGNYGYTF
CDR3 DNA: TGTGCCAGCAGTTTATTTGGGACAGGGAACTATGGCTACACCTTC

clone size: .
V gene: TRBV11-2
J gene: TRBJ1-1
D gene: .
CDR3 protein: CASSSQGNTEAFF
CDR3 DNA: TGTGCCAGCAGCTCCCAGGGGAACACTGAAGCTTTCTTT

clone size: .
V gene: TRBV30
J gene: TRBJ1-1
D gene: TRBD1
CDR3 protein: CAWSPEGARGTEAFF
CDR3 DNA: TGTGCCTGGAGTCCCGAGGGGGCTCGAGGGACTGAAGCTTTCTTT

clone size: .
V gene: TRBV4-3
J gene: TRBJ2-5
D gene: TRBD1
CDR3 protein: CASSQNPGGQETQYF
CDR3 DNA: TGCGCCAGCAGCCAAAATCCAGGGGGTCAAGAGACCCAGTACTTC

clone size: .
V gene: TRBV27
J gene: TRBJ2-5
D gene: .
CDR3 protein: CASSSHLLKETQYF
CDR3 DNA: TGTGCCAGCAGTTCGCACTTACTCAAAGAGACCCAGTACTTC

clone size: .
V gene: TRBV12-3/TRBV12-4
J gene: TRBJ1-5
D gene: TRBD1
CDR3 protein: CASSKQGDQPQHF
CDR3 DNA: TGTGCCAGCAGTAAACAGGGGGATCAGCCCCAGCATTTT

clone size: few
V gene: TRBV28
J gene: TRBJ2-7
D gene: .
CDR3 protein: CASSFVSWANYEQYF
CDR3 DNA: TGTGCCAGCAGTTTCGTCAGTTGGGCAAACTACGAGCAGTACTTC

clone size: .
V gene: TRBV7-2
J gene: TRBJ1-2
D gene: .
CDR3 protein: CASTSPGFDYGYTF
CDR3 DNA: TGTGCCAGCACCTCGCCGGGGTTTGACTATGGCTACACCTTC

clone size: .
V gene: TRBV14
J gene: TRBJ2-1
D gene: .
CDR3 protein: CASSPSDRRNYNEQFF
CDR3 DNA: TGTGCCAGCAGCCCCAGCGACAGGAGGAATTACAATGAGCAGTTCTTC

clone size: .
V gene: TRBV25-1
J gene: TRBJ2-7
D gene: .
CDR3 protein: CASSGADTPYEQYF
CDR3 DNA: TGTGCCAGCAGTGGGGCAGATACACCGTACGAGCAGTACTTC

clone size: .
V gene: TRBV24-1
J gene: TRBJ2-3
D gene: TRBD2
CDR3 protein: CATSDGVAGVGRQYF
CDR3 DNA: TGTGCCACCAGTGATGGAGTAGCGGGAGTTGGTAGACAGTATTTT

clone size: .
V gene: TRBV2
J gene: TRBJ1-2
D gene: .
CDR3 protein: CASSPTGSLNYGYTF
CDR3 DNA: TGTGCCAGCAGCCCGACAGGAAGTCTTAACTATGGCTACACCTTC

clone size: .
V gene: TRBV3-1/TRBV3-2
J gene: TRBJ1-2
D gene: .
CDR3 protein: CASSQVGGDYGYTF
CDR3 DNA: TGTGCCAGCAGCCAAGTGGGGGGGGACTATGGCTACACCTTC

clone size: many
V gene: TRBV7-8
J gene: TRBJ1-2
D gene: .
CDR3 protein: CASSLTRDGYTF
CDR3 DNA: TGTGCCAGCAGCTTAACCCGAGATGGCTACACCTTC

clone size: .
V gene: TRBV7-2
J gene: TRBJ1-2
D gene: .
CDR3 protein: CASSSEQGKSRLVF
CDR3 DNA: TGTGCCAGCAGCTCAGAACAGGGAAAGAGTCGTCTTGTCTTC

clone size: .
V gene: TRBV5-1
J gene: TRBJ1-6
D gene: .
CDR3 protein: CASTPLPGQNSPLHF
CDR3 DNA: TGCGCCAGCACCCCGCTACCGGGACAAAATTCACCCCTCCACTTT

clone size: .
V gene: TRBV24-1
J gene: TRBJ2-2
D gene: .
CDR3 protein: CATSDFKGDNTGELFF
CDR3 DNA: TGTGCCACCAGTGATTTTAAGGGGGACAACACCGGGGAGCTGTTTTTT

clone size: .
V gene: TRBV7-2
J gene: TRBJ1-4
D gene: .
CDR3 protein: CASSLHPRAQGEKLFF
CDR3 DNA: TGTGCCAGCAGCTTACATCCCAGGGCCCAAGGGGAAAAACTGTTTTTT

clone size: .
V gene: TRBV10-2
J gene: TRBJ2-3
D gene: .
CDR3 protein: CASSDYGDTQYF
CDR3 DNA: TGCGCCAGCAGTGATTACGGAGATACGCAGTATTTT

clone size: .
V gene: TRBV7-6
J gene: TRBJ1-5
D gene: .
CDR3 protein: CASSLCMPQHF
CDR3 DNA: TGTGCCAGCAGCTTATGTATGCCCCAGCATTTT

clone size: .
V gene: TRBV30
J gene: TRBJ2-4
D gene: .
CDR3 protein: CAWSTQGGTIQYF
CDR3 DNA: TGTGCCTGGAGTACCCAAGGGGGAACCATTCAGTACTTC

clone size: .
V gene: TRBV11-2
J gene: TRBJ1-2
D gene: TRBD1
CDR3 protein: CASSPVRDRVFYGYTF
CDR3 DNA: TGTGCCAGCAGCCCGGTTCGGGACAGGGTATTCTATGGCTACACCTTC

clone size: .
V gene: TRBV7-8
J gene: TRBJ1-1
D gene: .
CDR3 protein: CASTNTEGNTEAFF
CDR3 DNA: TGTGCCAGCACTAATACGGAGGGAAACACTGAAGCTTTCTTT

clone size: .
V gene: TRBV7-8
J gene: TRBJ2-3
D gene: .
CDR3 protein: CASSSRRSRDTQYF
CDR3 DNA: TGTGCCAGCAGCTCAAGACGGTCGCGGGATACGCAGTATTTT

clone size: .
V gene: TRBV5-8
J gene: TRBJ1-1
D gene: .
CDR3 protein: CASNRDLNTEAFF
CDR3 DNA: TGTGCCAGTAACAGGGATTTGAACACTGAAGCTTTCTTT

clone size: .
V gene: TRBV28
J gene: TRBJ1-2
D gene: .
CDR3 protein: CASSLTGVYGYTF
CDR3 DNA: TGTGCCAGCAGTCTCACAGGAGTCTATGGCTACACCTTC

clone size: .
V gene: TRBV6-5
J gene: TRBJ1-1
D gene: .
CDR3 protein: CASSYSGAAMNTEAFF
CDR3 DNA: TGTGCCAGCAGTTACTCTGGGGCAGCCATGAACACTGAAGCTTTCTTT

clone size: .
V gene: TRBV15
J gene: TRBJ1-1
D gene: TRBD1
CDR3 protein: CATSRGQGRNTEAFF
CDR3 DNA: TGTGCCACCAGCAGAGGACAGGGGAGGAACACTGAAGCTTTCTTT

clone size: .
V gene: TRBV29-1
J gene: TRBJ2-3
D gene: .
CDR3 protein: CSATEGWADTQYF
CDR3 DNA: TGCAGCGCTACGGAGGGGTGGGCAGATACGCAGTATTTT

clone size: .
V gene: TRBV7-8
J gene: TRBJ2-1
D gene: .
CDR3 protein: CASSLPMTGERYNEQFF
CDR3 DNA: TGTGCCAGCAGCTTACCCATGACGGGAGAAAGGTACAATGAGCAGTTCTTC

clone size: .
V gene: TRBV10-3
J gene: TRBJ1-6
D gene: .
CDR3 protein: CAITQDKANSPLHF
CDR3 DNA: TGTGCCATCACCCAGGACAAGGCGAATTCACCCCTCCACTTT

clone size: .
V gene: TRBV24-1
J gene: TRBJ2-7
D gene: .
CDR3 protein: CATSDPFPDSLFSRPYEQYF
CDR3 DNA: TGTGCCACCAGTGACCCTTTCCCGGACTCGCTTTTCTCTAGACCCTACGAGCAGTACTTC

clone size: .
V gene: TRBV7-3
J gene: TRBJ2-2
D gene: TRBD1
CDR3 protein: CSVGGQGLNTGELFF
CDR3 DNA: TGTTCTGTGGGTGGACAGGGCTTGAACACCGGGGAGCTGTTTTTT

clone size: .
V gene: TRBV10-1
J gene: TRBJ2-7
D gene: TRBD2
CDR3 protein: CASSGGTSGSYEQYF
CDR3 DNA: TGCGCCAGCAGTGGAGGGACTAGCGGCTCCTACGAGCAGTACTTC

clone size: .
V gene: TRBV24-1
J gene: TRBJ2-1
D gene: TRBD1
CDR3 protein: CATSDSGQGRDEQFF
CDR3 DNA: TGTGCCACCAGTGACTCGGGACAGGGGAGAGACGAGCAGTTCTTC

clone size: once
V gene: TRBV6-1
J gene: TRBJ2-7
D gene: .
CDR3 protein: CASSEGQVPGRSYF
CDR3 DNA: TGTGCCAGCAGTGAAGGACAGGTGCCGGGTAGGTCGTACTTC

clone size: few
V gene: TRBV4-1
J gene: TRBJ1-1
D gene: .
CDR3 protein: CASSQVGWRGGTEAFF
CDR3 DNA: TGCGCCAGCAGCCAAGTGGGGTGGCGGGGGGGAACTGAAGCTTTCTTT

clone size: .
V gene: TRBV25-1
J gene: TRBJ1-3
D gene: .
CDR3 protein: CASSVVAGTRNTIYF
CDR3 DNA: TGTGCCAGCAGTGTAGTGGCAGGAACCCGAAACACCATATATTTT

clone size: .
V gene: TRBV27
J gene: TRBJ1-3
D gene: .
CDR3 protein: CASSPGTPSSGNTIYF
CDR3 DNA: TGTGCCAGCAGTCCCGGGACACCGAGCTCTGGAAACACCATATATTTT

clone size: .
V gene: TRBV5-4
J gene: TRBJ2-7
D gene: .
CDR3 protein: CASSRETGQSYEQYF
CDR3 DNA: TGTGCCAGCAGCCGGGAGACAGGGCAATCCTACGAGCAGTACTTC

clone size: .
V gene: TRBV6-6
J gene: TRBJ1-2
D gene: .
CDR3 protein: CASSSQTEHYGYTF
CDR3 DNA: TGTGCCAGCAGTTCGCAGACAGAACACTATGGCTACACCTTC

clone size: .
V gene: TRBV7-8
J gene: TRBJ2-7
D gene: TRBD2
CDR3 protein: CASSLEGRAGGRIVGDEQYF
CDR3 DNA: TGTGCCAGCAGCTTAGAGGGCCGAGCGGGGGGGCGAATCGTGGGCGACGAGCAGTACTTC

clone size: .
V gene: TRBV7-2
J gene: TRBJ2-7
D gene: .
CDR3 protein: CASSLLNRDYEQYF
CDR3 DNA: TGTGCCAGCAGCTTATTGAACAGGGACTACGAGCAGTACTTC

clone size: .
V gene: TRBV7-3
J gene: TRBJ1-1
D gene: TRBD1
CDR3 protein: CASSLTGGIDTEAFF
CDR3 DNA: TGTGCCAGCAGCTTGACAGGGGGCATAGACACTGAAGCTTTCTTT

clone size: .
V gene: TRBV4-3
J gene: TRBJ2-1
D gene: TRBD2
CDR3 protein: CASSLSSRLARDEQFF
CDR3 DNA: TGCGCCAGCAGCCTTTCAAGTCGACTAGCGAGGGATGAGCAGTTCTTC

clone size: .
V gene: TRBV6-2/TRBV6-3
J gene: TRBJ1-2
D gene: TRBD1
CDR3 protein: CASSTRQGSANYGYTF
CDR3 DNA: TGTGCCAGCAGCACACGACAGGGGTCTGCTAACTATGGCTACACCTTC

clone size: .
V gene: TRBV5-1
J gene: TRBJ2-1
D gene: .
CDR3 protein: CASSRDPPPAYNEQFF
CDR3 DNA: TGCGCCAGCAGCCGGGATCCACCACCCGCATACAATGAGCAGTTCTTC